This TCR beta chain was retrieved from a study of OX40 agonist ivuxolimab in advanced cancers. Across the study: Partial responses were achieved by three patients: one hepatocellular carcinoma, two cutaneous melanoma. Study-level points and caveats: Partial responders dosed at 0.1-3.0 mg/kg displayed clonal expansion ranking among the lowest. Some nonresponders likewise displayed low normalized T-cell clonal expansion. Researchers report that CD8+ T cells had, on average, more expanded clones than CD4+.

Libraries were prepared by immunoSEQ multiplex PCR; TCRdb keeps only in-frame clonotypes and omits some of them. The table shows about 69,000 clones, with roughly 90% occurring only once. In regard to this clone: The antigen remains undetermined.

Sequencing used CD4+ or CD8+ T cells sorted from blood, obtained in a trial of the OX40 agonist ivuxolimab. The TCR was taken from an adult with an advanced solid tumor such as melanoma, head and neck, liver or kidney cancer.

The chain's CDR3 is CATSVIGTGNEQFF. CDR3 sequence (DNA): TGTGCCACATCTGTGATAGGGACAGGCAATGAGCAGTTCTTC. This rearrangement joins TRBV28 to TRBJ2-1, with 8 bases identical to TRBD1. V was pared by 10 bases and J by 6 bases, with 11 bases of the junction left unmatched. Germline CDR1 and CDR2: MDHEN and SYDVKM. The CDR3 length is 14 residues.